Described below is a single TCR beta chain sequence and its context. The antigen is undetermined. The CDR3 is made up of 15 amino acids. CDR1 is SGHRS, CDR2 YFSETQ, per germline. Free of recent acute infections or vaccinations, the donors were healthy HIV-negative adults. The sample originates from a study of shared clonotypes between healthy human individuals. Assay execution took place at the deep level. Unsorted PBMC DNA sequencing spanned ten immunoSEQ deep assay plates. Measured with immunoSEQ multiplex PCR; TCRdb has only the in-frame clones, and not every one. Of hundreds of thousands of clones listed, around 77% were seen once; the top ten hold around 11%. Broader study findings: What limited the represented genetic and exposure-history diversity was the small number of donors.

This receptor was taken from a woman in her thirties or forties in good health. Some clones in this sample may be carry-over from other donors' samples. The rearrangement uses TRBV5-1 and TRBJ2-5; D tentatively reads TRBD1 or TRBD2 (6 bases each). The end of the DNA is better explained by TRBJ2-7, so the J call may be wrong. Sequences were obtained from PBMCs. The CDR3 DNA sequence: TGCGCCAGCAGCCGGGATGGGGGGCAAACCTACGAGCAGTACTTC. Amino acid sequence: CASSRDGGQTYEQYF.